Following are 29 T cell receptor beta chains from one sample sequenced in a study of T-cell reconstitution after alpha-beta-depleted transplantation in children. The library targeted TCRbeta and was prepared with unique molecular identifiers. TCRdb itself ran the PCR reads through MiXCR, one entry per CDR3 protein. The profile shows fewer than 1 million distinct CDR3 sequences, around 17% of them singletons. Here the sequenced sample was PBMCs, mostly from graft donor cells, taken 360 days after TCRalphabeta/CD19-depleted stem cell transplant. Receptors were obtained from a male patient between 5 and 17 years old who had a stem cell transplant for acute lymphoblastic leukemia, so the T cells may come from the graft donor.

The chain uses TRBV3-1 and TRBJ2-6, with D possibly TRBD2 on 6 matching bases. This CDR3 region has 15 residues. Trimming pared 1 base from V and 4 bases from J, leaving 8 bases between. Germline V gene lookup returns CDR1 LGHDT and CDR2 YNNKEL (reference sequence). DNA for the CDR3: TGTGCCAGCAGCCAAGGGAGGGCCGGGGCCAACGTCCTGACTTTC. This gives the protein CASSQGRAGANVLTF.

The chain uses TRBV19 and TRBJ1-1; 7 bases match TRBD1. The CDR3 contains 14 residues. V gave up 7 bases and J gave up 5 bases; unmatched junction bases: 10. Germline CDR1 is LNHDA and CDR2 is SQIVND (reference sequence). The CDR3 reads CASMVAGGKTEAFF. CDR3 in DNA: TGTGCCAGTATGGTGGCAGGGGGGAAAACTGAAGCTTTCTTT.

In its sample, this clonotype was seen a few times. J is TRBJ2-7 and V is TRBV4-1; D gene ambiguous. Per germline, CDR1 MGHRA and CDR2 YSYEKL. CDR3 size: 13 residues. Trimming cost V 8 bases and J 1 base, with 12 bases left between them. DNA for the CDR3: TGCGCCAGCCGAAACGTAGGGTCCTACGAGCAGTACTTC. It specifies CASRNVGSYEQYF.

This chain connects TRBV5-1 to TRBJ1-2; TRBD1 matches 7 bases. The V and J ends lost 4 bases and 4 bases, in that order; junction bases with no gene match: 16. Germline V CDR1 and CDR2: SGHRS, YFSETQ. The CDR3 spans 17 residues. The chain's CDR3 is CASSPYPNRGTGYGYTF. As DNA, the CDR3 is TGCGCCAGCAGCCCCTACCCCAACAGGGGTACTGGCTATGGCTACACCTTC. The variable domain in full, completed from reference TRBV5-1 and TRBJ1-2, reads KAGVTQTPRYLIKTRGQQVTLSCSPISGHRSVSWYQQTPGQGLQFLFEYFSETQRNKGNFPGRFSGRQFSNSRSEMNVSTLELGDSALYLCASSPYPNRGTGYGYTFGSGTRLTVV.

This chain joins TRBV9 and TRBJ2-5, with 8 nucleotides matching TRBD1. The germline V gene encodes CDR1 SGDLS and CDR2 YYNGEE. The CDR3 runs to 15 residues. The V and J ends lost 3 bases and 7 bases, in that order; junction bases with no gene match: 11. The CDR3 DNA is TGTGCCAGCAGCGACCCGGGACAGGCCCAGGGGACCCAGTACTTC. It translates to CASSDPGQAQGTQYF.

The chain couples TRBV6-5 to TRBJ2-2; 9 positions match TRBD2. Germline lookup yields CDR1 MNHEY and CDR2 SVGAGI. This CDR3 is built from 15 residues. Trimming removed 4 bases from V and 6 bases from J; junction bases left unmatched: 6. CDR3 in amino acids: CASSWAGGPSGELFF. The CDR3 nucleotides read TGTGCCAGCAGTTGGGCGGGAGGGCCCTCCGGGGAGCTGTTTTTT.

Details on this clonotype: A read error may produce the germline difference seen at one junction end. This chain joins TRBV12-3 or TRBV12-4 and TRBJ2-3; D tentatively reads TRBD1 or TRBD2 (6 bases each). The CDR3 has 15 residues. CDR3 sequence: CTSSLTGGSTDTQYF. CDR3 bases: TGTACCAGCAGTTTGACCGGGGGCAGCACAGATACGCAGTATTTT.

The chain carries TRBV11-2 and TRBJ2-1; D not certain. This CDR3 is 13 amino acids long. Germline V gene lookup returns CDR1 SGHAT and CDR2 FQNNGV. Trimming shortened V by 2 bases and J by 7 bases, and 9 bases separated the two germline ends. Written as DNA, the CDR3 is TGTGCCAGCAGCTTATCGGAAGAGAATGAGCAGTTCTTC. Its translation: CASSLSEENEQFF.

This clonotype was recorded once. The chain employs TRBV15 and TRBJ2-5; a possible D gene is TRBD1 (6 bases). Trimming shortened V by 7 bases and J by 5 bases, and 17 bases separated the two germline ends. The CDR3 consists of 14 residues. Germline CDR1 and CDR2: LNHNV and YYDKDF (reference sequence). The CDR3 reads CATTSEGHRETQYF. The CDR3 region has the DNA TGTGCCACCACCAGTGAGGGACATAGGGAGACCCAGTACTTC.

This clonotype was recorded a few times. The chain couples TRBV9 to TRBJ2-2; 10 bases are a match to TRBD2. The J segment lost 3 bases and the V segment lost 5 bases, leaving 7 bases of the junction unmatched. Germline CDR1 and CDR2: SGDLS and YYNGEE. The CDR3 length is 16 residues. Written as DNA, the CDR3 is TGTGCCAGCAGTGAGAGGACTAGCGGATACACCGGGGAGCTGTTTTTT. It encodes CASSERTSGYTGELFF.

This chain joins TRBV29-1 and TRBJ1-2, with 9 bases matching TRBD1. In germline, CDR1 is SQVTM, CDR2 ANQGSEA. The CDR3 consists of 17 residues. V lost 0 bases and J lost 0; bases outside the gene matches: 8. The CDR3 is CSVEDNSGQGSNYGYTF. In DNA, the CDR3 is TGCAGCGTTGAAGATAATTCTGGACAGGGGTCTAACTATGGCTACACCTTC.

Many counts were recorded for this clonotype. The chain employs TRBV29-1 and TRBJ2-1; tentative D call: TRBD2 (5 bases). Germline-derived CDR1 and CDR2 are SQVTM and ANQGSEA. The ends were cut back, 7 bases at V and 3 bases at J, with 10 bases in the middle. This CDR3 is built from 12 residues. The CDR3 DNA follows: TGCAGCGCCGAGGGTGGCTACAATGAGCAGTTCTTC. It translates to CSAEGGYNEQFF.

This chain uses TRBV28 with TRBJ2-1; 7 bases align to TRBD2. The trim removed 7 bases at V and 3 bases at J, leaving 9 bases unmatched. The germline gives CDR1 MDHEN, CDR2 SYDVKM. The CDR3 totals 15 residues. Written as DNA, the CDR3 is TGTGCCAGCATCCCCGGGACTAACTACTACAATGAGCAGTTCTTC. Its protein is CASIPGTNYYNEQFF.

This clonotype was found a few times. For the CDR3, the DNA is TGTGCCAGCAAACAGGGTAACACCGGGGAGCTGTTTTTT. This codes for CASKQGNTGELFF. This chain uses TRBV12-3 or TRBV12-4 with TRBJ2-2, with D perhaps matching TRBD1 (6 bases). Trimming took 7 bases from V and 2 from J, leaving 8 bases between them. This CDR3 contains 13 residues.

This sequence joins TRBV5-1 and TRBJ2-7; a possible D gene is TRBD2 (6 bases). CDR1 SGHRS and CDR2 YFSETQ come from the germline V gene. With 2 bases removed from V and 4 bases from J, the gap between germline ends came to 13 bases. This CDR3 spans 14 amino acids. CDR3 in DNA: TGCGCCAGCAGCTTCCCCGGGGGTAAATACGAGCAGTACTTC. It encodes CASSFPGGKYEQYF.

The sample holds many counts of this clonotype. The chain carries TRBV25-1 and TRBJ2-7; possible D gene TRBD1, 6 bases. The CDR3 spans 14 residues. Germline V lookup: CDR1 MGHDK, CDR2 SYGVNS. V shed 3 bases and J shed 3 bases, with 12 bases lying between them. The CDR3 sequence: CASSEGHLFYEQYF. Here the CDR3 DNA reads TGTGCCAGCAGTGAGGGACACCTTTTCTACGAGCAGTACTTC.

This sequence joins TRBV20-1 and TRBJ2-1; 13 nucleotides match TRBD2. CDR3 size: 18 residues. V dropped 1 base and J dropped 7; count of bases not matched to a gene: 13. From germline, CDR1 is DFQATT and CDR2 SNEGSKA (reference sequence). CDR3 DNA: TGCAGTGCTAGAGGGCCGGCAGACGGACTAGCGGGAGATAATGAGCAGTTCTTC. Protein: CSARGPADGLAGDNEQFF.

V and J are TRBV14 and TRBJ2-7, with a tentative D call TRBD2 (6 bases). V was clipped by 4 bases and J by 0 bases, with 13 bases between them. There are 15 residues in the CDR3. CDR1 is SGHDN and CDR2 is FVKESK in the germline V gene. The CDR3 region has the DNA TGTGCCAGCAGCCGGGACTTTCCCAGCTCCTACGAGCAGTACTTC. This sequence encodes CASSRDFPSSYEQYF. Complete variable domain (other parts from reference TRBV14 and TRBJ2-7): EAGVTQFPSHSVIEKGQTVTLRCDPISGHDNLYWYRRVMGKEIKFLLHFVKESKQDESGMPNNRFLAERTGGTYSTLKVQPAELEDSGVYFCASSRDFPSSYEQYFGPGTRLTVT.

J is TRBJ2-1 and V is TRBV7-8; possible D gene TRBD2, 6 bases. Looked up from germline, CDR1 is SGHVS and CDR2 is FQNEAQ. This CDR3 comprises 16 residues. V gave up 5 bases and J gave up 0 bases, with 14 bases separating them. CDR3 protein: CASSPPGLPSYNEQFF. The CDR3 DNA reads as TGTGCCAGCAGCCCCCCCGGACTACCCTCCTACAATGAGCAGTTCTTC.

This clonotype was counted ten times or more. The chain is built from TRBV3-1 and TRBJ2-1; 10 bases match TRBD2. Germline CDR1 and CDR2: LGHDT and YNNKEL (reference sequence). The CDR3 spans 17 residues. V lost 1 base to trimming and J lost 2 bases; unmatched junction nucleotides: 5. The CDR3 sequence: CASSQGIAGGPYNEQFF. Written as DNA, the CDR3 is TGTGCCAGCAGCCAAGGGATAGCGGGAGGACCCTACAATGAGCAGTTCTTC.

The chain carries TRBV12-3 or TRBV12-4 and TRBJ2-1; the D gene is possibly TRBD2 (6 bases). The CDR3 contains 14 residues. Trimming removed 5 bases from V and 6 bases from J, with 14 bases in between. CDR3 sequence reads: CASSRGTPVNEQFF. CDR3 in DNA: TGTGCCAGCAGTCGGGGGACCCCGGTCAATGAGCAGTTCTTC.

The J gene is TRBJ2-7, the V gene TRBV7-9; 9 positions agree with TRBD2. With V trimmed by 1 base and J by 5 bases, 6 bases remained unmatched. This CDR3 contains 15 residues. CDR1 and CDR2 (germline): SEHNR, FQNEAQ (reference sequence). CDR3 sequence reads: CASSLVVAGVHEQYF. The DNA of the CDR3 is TGTGCCAGCAGCTTAGTGGTAGCGGGAGTTCACGAGCAGTACTTC.

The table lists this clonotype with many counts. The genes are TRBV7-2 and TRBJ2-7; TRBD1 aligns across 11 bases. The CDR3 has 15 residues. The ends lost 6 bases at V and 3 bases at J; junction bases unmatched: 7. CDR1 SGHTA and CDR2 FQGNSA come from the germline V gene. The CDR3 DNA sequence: TGTGCCAGCAGTGCACCGGGACAGGGGGGCTACGAGCAGTACTTC. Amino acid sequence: CASSAPGQGGYEQYF.

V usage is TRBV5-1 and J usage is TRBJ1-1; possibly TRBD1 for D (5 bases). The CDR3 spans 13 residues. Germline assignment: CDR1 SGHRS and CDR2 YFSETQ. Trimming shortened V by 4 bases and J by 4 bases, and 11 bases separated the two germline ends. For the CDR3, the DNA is TGCGCCAGCAGCCATTCTCAGGGCACTGAAGCTTTCTTT. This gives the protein CASSHSQGTEAFF.

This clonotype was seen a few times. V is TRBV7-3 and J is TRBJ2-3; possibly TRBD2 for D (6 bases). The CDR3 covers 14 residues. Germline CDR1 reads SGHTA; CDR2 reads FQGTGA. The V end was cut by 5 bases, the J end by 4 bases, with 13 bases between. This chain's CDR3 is CASSRTLAADTQYF. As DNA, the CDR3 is TGTGCCAGCAGCAGGACCTTAGCGGCAGATACGCAGTATTTT.

This CDR3 reads CASSQVLTGAYEQYF. The CDR3 DNA is TGCGCCAGCAGCCAAGTGCTGACCGGCGCCTACGAGCAGTACTTC. The chain has TRBV4-1 and TRBJ2-7, with unresolved D. CDR3 length: 15 residues. Deletions cut 1 base from V and 2 bases from J, with 12 bases between. CDR1 is MGHRA, CDR2 YSYEKL, per germline.

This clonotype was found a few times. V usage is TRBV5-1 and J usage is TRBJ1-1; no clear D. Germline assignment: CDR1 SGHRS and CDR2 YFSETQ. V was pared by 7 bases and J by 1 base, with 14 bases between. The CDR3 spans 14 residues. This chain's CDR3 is CASASVRTNTEAFF. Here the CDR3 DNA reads TGCGCCAGCGCCTCAGTCAGAACGAACACTGAAGCTTTCTTT.

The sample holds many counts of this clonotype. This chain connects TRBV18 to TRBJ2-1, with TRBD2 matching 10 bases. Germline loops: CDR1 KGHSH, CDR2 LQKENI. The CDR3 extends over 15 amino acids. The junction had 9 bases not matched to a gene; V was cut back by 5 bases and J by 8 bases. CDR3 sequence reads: CASSALAGATHEQFF. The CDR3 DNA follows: TGTGCCAGCTCAGCCCTAGCGGGGGCCACCCATGAGCAGTTCTTC.

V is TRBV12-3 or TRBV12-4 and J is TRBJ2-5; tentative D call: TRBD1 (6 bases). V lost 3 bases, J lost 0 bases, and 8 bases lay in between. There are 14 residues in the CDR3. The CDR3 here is CASSFGQYQETQYF. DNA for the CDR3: TGTGCCAGCAGTTTCGGACAGTACCAAGAGACCCAGTACTTC.